This entry concerns a single TCR beta chain. This sample stems from a study of technical replicates of blood from a handful of donors. Profiling relied on immunoSEQ multiplex PCR, and the TCRdb table lists in-frame clones only, not all of them. The sample contains about 86,000 clones, nearly 96% of which appear only once. This TCR was recovered from a human donor in good health. Material for sequencing was T cells isolated from PBMCs.

This chain's CDR3 is CASSPPHTGDSYNEQFF. The CDR3 bases are TGTGCCAGCTCACCACCCCATACAGGGGACTCCTACAATGAGCAGTTCTTC. The chain links TRBV18 to TRBJ2-1; 7 bases agree with TRBD1. Per germline, CDR1 KGHSH and CDR2 LQKENI. V was pared by 0 bases and J by 0 bases, with 5 bases of the junction left unmatched. The CDR3 is made up of 17 amino acids.